One sample yielded the 30 T cell receptor beta chains listed below, sequenced in a study of beta chain features in type 1 diabetes. Broader study findings: There was a moderate but significant shortening of TCRB CDR3s in all four CD4+ subsets of Type 1 diabetes patients.

For these TCRs, the target antigens are not known. Every bit of the isolated RNA underwent reverse transcription, so sequencing read expressed TCRB transcripts. TCRdb's copy holds only in-frame clones and misses some; the assay was immunoSEQ multiplex PCR. The table includes some 150,000 clones, roughly 9% detected once. The specimen was central memory CD4+ T cells from blood. The receptor source for this set is a woman in her thirties with type 1 diabetes.

The CDR3 is CASSMGPRGGETQYF. In DNA form, the CDR3 reads TGTGCCAGTAGTATGGGGCCCAGGGGAGGGGAGACCCAGTACTTC. The chain joins TRBV19 to TRBJ2-5, with D perhaps TRBD2 (7 bases). The CDR3 is 15 residues long. Looked up from germline, CDR1 is LNHDA and CDR2 is SQIVND (reference sequence). The ends were cut back, 3 bases at V and 5 bases at J, with 16 bases in the middle.

This clone came up a few times. The V and J genes are TRBV6-6 and TRBJ2-7; D may be TRBD1 (6 bases). The CDR3 extends over 13 amino acids. Germline V CDR1 and CDR2: MNHNY, SVGAGI (reference sequence). The V gene lost 5 bases and the J gene lost 2 bases, with 10 bases spanning the gap. CDR3 amino acids: CASSGQRPYEQYF. The CDR3 DNA reads as TGTGCCAGCAGTGGACAGCGCCCCTACGAGCAGTACTTC.

The rearrangement links TRBV5-4 to TRBJ2-3; 9 bases are shared with TRBD2. With 4 bases clipped from V and 4 bases from J, the junction kept 10 bases outside the gene matches. This CDR3 comprises 16 residues. The V gene's germline CDR1 is SGHNT and CDR2 YYREEE (reference sequence). The CDR3 region is CASSQGNSGSSDTQYF. The CDR3 DNA sequence: TGTGCCAGCAGCCAAGGGAATAGCGGGAGTTCAGATACGCAGTATTTT. The full variable domain, with the rest looked up from reference TRBV5-4 and TRBJ2-3, is ETGVTQSPTHLIKTRGQQVTLRCSSQSGHNTVSWYQQALGQGPQFIFQYYREEENGRGNFPPRFSGLQFPNYSSELNVNALELDDSALYLCASSQGNSGSSDTQYFGPGTRLTVL.

The V and J genes are TRBV27 and TRBJ2-6; D is perhaps TRBD2 (6 bases). In germline, CDR1 is MNHEY, CDR2 SMNVEV (reference sequence). The germline V and J ends were trimmed by 1 base and 2 bases, with 6 bases remaining between them. This CDR3 comprises 15 residues. This CDR3 is CASSLWGAGANVLTF. The CDR3 region has the DNA TGTGCCAGCAGTTTATGGGGGGCTGGGGCCAACGTCCTGACTTTC.

There are a few counts of this clone. The rearrangement uses TRBV2 and TRBJ2-2; unclear D gene. V shed 3 bases and J shed 6 bases, with 2 bases lying between them. CDR3 size: 11 residues. The V gene's germline CDR1 is SNHLY and CDR2 FYNNEI. CDR3 DNA sequence: TGTGCCAGCAGTGACGCCGGGGAGCTGTTTTTT. It encodes CASSDAGELFF.

The rearrangement uses TRBV2 and TRBJ2-5; TRBD1 agrees at 10 bases. CDR1 and CDR2 (germline): SNHLY, FYNNEI. V shed 6 bases and J 5 bases; nucleotides not matched to a gene: 3. This CDR3 is 13 amino acids long. CDR3 loop: CASRTGGRETQYF. DNA of the CDR3: TGTGCCAGCAGGACAGGGGGCAGGGAGACCCAGTACTTC.

This clone was recorded a few times. This chain connects TRBV7-8 to TRBJ2-7, with 7 bases identical to TRBD2. Germline CDR1 reads SGHVS; CDR2 reads FQNEAQ. With 5 bases clipped from V and 0 bases from J, the junction kept 7 bases outside the gene matches. The CDR3 contains 15 residues. CDR3 residues: CASSGWTSSSYEQYF. CDR3 bases: TGTGCCAGCAGCGGGTGGACTAGTTCCTCCTACGAGCAGTACTTC. Complete variable domain (other parts from reference TRBV7-8 and TRBJ2-7): GAGVSQSPRYKVAKRGQDVALRCDPISGHVSLFWYQQALGQGPEFLTYFQNEAQLDKSGLPSDRFFAERPEGSVSTLKIQRTQQEDSAVYLCASSGWTSSSYEQYFGPGTRLTVT.

V and J are TRBV2 and TRBJ1-1; TRBD1 matches at 9 bases. The trim removed 6 bases at V and 1 base at J, leaving 3 bases unmatched. Per the germline V gene, CDR1 is SNHLY and CDR2 is FYNNEI. This CDR3 spans 14 amino acids. The CDR3 here is CASRPQGANTEAFF. The CDR3 DNA reads as TGTGCCAGCAGGCCACAGGGGGCGAACACTGAAGCTTTCTTT.

This chain joins TRBV28 and TRBJ1-5; 9 bases agree with TRBD1. Per the germline V gene, CDR1 is MDHEN and CDR2 is SYDVKM. The ends lost 7 bases at V and 2 bases at J; junction bases unmatched: 6. This CDR3 comprises 15 residues. In DNA, the CDR3 is TGTGCCAGCAACGGGGGACAGGGAGGCAATCAGCCCCAGCATTTT. Its translation is CASNGGQGGNQPQHF.

Only a few counts were recorded for this clone. This chain links TRBV4-1 with TRBJ2-4, with 7 bases matching TRBD2. The germline gives CDR1 MGHRA, CDR2 YSYEKL. CDR3 length equals 15 residues. The ends lost 1 base at V and 6 bases at J; junction bases unmatched: 6. The CDR3 DNA is TGCGCCAGCAGCCAAGTTTCTAGCGGAGGAAACATTCAGTACTTC. This gives the protein CASSQVSSGGNIQYF.

About this clone itself: This same CDR3 is encoded by further DNA sequences in the sample. J is TRBJ1-2 and V is TRBV30; tentatively, D is TRBD1 (5 bases). The CDR3 spans 12 residues. Trimming stripped 1 base from V and 4 bases from J, with 7 bases between. Germline loops: CDR1 GTSNPN, CDR2 SVGIG (reference sequence). CDR3 amino acids: CAWSAQGYGYTF. The DNA for the CDR3 is TGTGCCTGGAGTGCCCAGGGCTATGGCTACACCTTC.

The chain recombines TRBV29-1 with TRBJ1-1; possible D gene TRBD1, 5 bases. Looked up from germline, CDR1 is SQVTM and CDR2 is ANQGSEA. V was cut by 6 bases and J by 11 bases, with 25 bases left in between. The CDR3 covers 14 residues. CDR3: CSVLRPAGGDEAFF. The CDR3 region has the DNA TGCAGCGTCCTGAGGCCTGCGGGGGGTGACGAGGCTTTCTTT.

The V call is TRBV21-1, the J call TRBJ2-1; TRBD2, as called in the table, went unchecked against the DNA. TRBV21-1 is recorded as a pseudogene. This CDR3 is built from 14 residues. The CDR3 DNA reads as TGTGCCAGCAGCAAATTGGGACTAGTCGATGAGCAGTTCTTC. Translation gives CASSKLGLVDEQFF.

This clone was counted between two and nine times. This chain links TRBV2 with TRBJ2-1, with TRBD2 identical over 9 bases. Germline V gene sequence: CDR1 SNHLY, CDR2 FYNNEI. The V and J ends lost 3 bases and 4 bases, in that order; junction bases with no gene match: 10. The CDR3 length is 17 residues. The CDR3, as DNA: TGTGCCAGCAGTGAGCGAATCAGACTAGCGGTATACAATGAGCAGTTCTTC. Translation: CASSERIRLAVYNEQFF.

The chain recombines TRBV9 with TRBJ1-2; weak D call: TRBD1 (6 bases). Trimming removed 4 bases at V and 8 bases at J, with 21 bases between. CDR3 size: 15 residues. Germline-derived CDR1 and CDR2 are SGDLS and YYNGEE. The CDR3: CASSPDRSTAWGYTF. Here the CDR3 DNA reads TGTGCCAGCAGCCCTGACAGGTCCACCGCCTGGGGCTACACCTTC.

This chain uses TRBV5-1 with TRBJ2-1; 8 positions agree with TRBD1. Per germline, CDR1 SGHRS and CDR2 YFSETQ. This CDR3 has 14 residues. The V gene end was trimmed by 2 bases and the J gene end by 8 bases; junction bases not matched to a gene: 6. For the CDR3, the DNA is TGCGCCAGCAGCTTCTCACAGGGGGAGTATGAGCAGTTCTTC. Amino acids: CASSFSQGEYEQFF.

This chain joins TRBV18 and TRBJ2-4; D perhaps matches TRBD1 (6 bases). Trimming removed 3 bases at V and 6 bases at J, with 15 bases between. CDR3 length equals 15 residues. Germline V CDR1 and CDR2: KGHSH, LQKENI. Written as DNA, the CDR3 is TGTGCCAGCTCACCTCAGGGGATACAGTTAAACATTCAGTACTTC. The encoded protein is CASSPQGIQLNIQYF.

This clone has at least ten counts. The chain has TRBV30 and TRBJ2-3, with D maybe TRBD2 (5 bases). CDR3 length equals 13 residues. Germline CDR1 is GTSNPN and CDR2 is SVGIG (reference sequence). V dropped 0 bases and J dropped 6 bases, with 10 bases sitting between them. CDR3 amino acids: CAWSVREGDTQYF. CDR3 DNA: TGTGCCTGGAGTGTGAGGGAAGGGGATACGCAGTATTTT.

There are a few counts of this clone. The rearrangement links TRBV19 to TRBJ1-2, with a possible D match to TRBD1 (6 bases). The CDR3 runs to 15 residues. The V gene lost 7 bases and the J gene lost 4 bases, with 19 bases spanning the gap. In germline, CDR1 is LNHDA, CDR2 SQIVND (reference sequence). The CDR3 loop reads CASNPGPGRGYGYTF. CDR3 nucleotide sequence: TGTGCCAGTAACCCTGGGCCTGGCAGGGGCTATGGCTACACCTTC.

The gene calls are TRBV7-9 and TRBJ2-3, with D possibly TRBD2 on 6 matching bases. Germline V gene data show CDR1 as SEHNR and CDR2 as FQNEAQ (reference sequence). This CDR3 is built from 14 residues. Trimming shortened V by 2 bases and J by 6 bases, and 12 bases separated the two germline ends. DNA for the CDR3: TGTGCCAGCAGCTTAAATAGAGGAGGGGATACGCAGTATTTT. The encoded protein is CASSLNRGGDTQYF.

The J gene is TRBJ1-5, the V gene TRBV27, with a tentative D call TRBD1 (5 bases). V was pared by 2 bases and J by 2 bases, with 16 bases between. CDR1 and CDR2 from the germline V gene are MNHEY and SMNVEV (reference sequence). The CDR3 covers 17 residues. CDR3: CASSLSRAQGGNQPQHF. For the CDR3, the DNA is TGTGCCAGCAGTTTAAGCCGGGCCCAGGGTGGCAATCAGCCCCAGCATTTT.

The chain joins TRBV2 to TRBJ2-6; TRBD2 agrees at 9 bases. The ends lost 8 bases at V and 1 base at J; junction bases unmatched: 3. CDR3 length equals 15 residues. Germline CDR1 SNHLY, CDR2 FYNNEI. CDR3 sequence: CASRSGRSGANVLTF. The CDR3, as DNA: TGTGCCAGCCGTAGCGGGAGATCTGGGGCCAACGTCCTGACTTTC.

The CDR3 DNA is TGTGCCAGCAGCTCCCAATACGAGCAGTACTTC. Amino acid sequence: CASSSQYEQYF. V is TRBV11-3 and J is TRBJ2-7; D gene uncertain. V lost 4 bases and J 4 bases, leaving 5 bases between the germline ends. The CDR3 contains 11 residues. Germline V CDR1 and CDR2: SGHNT, YENEEA.

The V call is TRBV6-6, the J call TRBJ2-1; TRBD2 is a possible D gene (5 bases). The V gene's germline CDR1 is MNHNY and CDR2 SVGAGI (reference sequence). Trimming removed 0 bases from V and 2 bases from J, with 8 bases in between. The CDR3 extends over 15 amino acids. The CDR3: CASSYSLATYNEQFF. CDR3 bases: TGTGCCAGCAGTTACTCCCTAGCTACCTACAATGAGCAGTTCTTC.

The chain employs TRBV7-3 and TRBJ2-3, with D tentatively TRBD2 (7 bases). The CDR3 spans 15 residues. Germline CDR1 and CDR2: SGHTA and FQGTGA. Trimming removed 5 bases from V and 3 bases from J, with 15 bases in between. Written as DNA, the CDR3 is TGTGCCAGCAGCCCTTACAGGGAGGGTACAGATACGCAGTATTTT. It is translated as CASSPYREGTDTQYF.

The chain couples TRBV18 to TRBJ1-2, with 9 bases that match TRBD1. Trimming removed 3 bases from V and 10 bases from J; junction bases left unmatched: 6. CDR3 length: 13 residues. Germline V gives CDR1 KGHSH, CDR2 LQKENI. CDR3: CASSPRTGDAYTF. The DNA for the CDR3 is TGTGCCAGCTCACCGCGGACAGGGGATGCCTACACCTTC.

The chain links TRBV11-2 to TRBJ1-5; D ambiguous. V lost 5 bases, J lost 5 bases, and 10 bases lay in between. The CDR3 runs 13 residues. Germline V CDR1 and CDR2: SGHAT, FQNNGV. CDR3 protein: CASSPSGYQPQHF. In DNA form, the CDR3 reads TGTGCCAGCAGCCCTAGTGGTTATCAGCCCCAGCATTTT.

This clone came up a few times. This rearrangement joins TRBV30 to TRBJ2-1, with 8 nucleotides matching TRBD2. The CDR3 totals 14 residues. V lost 6 bases, J lost 9 bases, and 13 bases stayed unmatched. Germline CDR1 is GTSNPN and CDR2 is SVGIG (reference sequence). The CDR3 DNA is TGTGCCTGTAACCCCAGCGGGAGAGGGGGTGAGCAGTTCTTC. This gives the protein CACNPSGRGGEQFF.

This clone was found a few times. This chain links TRBV27 with TRBJ2-3; 7 bases align to TRBD1. The junction had 4 bases not matched to a gene; V was cut back by 4 bases and J by 6 bases. CDR3 length equals 13 residues. Per germline, CDR1 MNHEY and CDR2 SMNVEV (reference sequence). The CDR3 protein is CASSSGTEDTQYF. The CDR3 DNA follows: TGTGCCAGCAGTTCCGGGACAGAGGATACGCAGTATTTT.

This clone was detected a few times. The CDR3 sequence is CASSLRTEAFF. Here the CDR3 DNA reads TGTGCCAGCAGCTTGAGGACTGAAGCTTTCTTT. V gene TRBV7-8 combines with J gene TRBJ1-1; D call uncertain. Between the trimmed V and J ends, which lost 3 bases and 5 bases, there was a span of 4 bases. This CDR3 spans 11 amino acids. CDR1 and CDR2 (germline): SGHVS, FQNEAQ.